Shown below are 16 T cell receptor beta chains from a single sample sequenced in a study of cytomegalovirus exposure and HLA in healthy donors. Amplification used 60 Vbeta primers and 13 Jbeta primers. Clones were sequenced by immunoSEQ multiplex PCR, and TCRdb holds only the in-frame ones, with some missing. The sample lists 150,000 to 200,000 clones; around three quarters were seen once. The sequenced material came from PBMCs. These receptors all come from a woman aged 25 to 39 in good health and CMV-seropositive.

The chain couples TRBV1 to TRBJ2-7; TRBD2 reflects the table's D call only, with no check against the DNA. TRBV1 is a pseudogene. The CDR3 is 19 amino acids. CDR3 sequence: CTSSLGLVSGPGRSYEQYF. In DNA, the CDR3 is TGCACCAGCAGCCTGGGCCTGGTCAGCGGACCGGGCCGTTCCTACGAGCAGTACTTC.

This clone was observed a handful of times. The chain joins TRBV18 to TRBJ1-2, with no clear D. V was shortened by 2 bases and J by 4 bases, with 11 bases between the two germline ends. The germline CDR1 and CDR2 sequences are KGHSH and LQKENI. The CDR3 has 14 amino acids. In nucleotides, the CDR3 is TGTGCCAGCTCACCATCAACGGTTGGCTATGGCTACACCTTC. Translation: CASSPSTVGYGYTF.

The rearrangement links TRBV27 to TRBJ1-2; unclear D gene. CDR3 length equals 16 residues. Germline CDR1 and CDR2: MNHEY and SMNVEV (reference sequence). Trimming pared 5 bases from V and 7 bases from J, leaving 23 bases between. CDR3 in DNA: TGTGCCAGCAGTGCTGTATATGGTCTACCCCGAAGTGGCTACACCTTC. This codes for CASSAVYGLPRSGYTF.

The chain couples TRBV6-5 to TRBJ1-1; no clear D gene. Germline CDR1 and CDR2: MNHEY and SVGAGI. V shed 0 bases and J shed 5 bases, with 13 bases lying between them. This CDR3 is 15 amino acids long. The CDR3: CASSYSFGSGTEAFF. In DNA form, the CDR3 reads TGTGCCAGCAGTTACTCGTTCGGGAGTGGAACTGAAGCTTTCTTT.

The J gene is TRBJ1-6, the V gene TRBV2; D might be TRBD1 (5 bases). Germline V gives CDR1 SNHLY, CDR2 FYNNEI. The V and J ends lost 4 bases and 1 base respectively, with 14 bases between them. This CDR3 is 17 amino acids long. The CDR3 region has the DNA TGTGCCAGCAGTGGCCCGGGGGGATTATCCTATAATTCACCCCTCCACTTT. Its protein product is CASSGPGGLSYNSPLHF. Combining the CDR3 with reference TRBV2 and TRBJ1-6 gives the whole variable domain EPEVTQTPSHQVTQMGQEVILRCVPISNHLYFYWYRQILGQKVEFLVSFYNNEISEKSEIFDDQFSVERPDGSNFTLKIRSTKLEDSAMYFCASSGPGGLSYNSPLHFGNGTRLTVT.

The chain employs TRBV5-4 and TRBJ1-1, with D possibly TRBD1 on 5 matching bases. The CDR3 runs 13 residues. From germline, CDR1 is SGHNT and CDR2 YYREEE (reference sequence). V lost 0 bases and J lost 6, with 9 bases in between. The CDR3 loop is CASSLAGIAEAFF. The DNA of the CDR3 is TGTGCCAGCAGCTTGGCAGGGATAGCTGAAGCTTTCTTT.

The genes are TRBV27 and TRBJ1-1, with D possibly matching TRBD1 (6 bases). The CDR3 is 13 amino acids. V shed 5 bases and J shed 4 bases, with 11 bases lying between them. Germline V CDR1 and CDR2: MNHEY, SMNVEV (reference sequence). CDR3 in amino acids: CASSRKQGTEAFF. The CDR3 coding sequence is TGTGCCAGCAGTCGTAAACAGGGCACTGAAGCTTTCTTT.

The chain is built from TRBV5-4 and TRBJ2-7, with 9 bases aligning to TRBD1. Germline CDR1 and CDR2: SGHNT and YYREEE (reference sequence). The CDR3 has 15 amino acids. V lost 2 bases, J lost 3 bases, and 6 bases stayed unmatched. In nucleotides, the CDR3 is TGTGCCAGCAGCTTACTTACAGGGGGCGGCTACGAGCAGTACTTC. Amino acid sequence: CASSLLTGGGYEQYF. Looking up the rest from reference TRBV5-4 and TRBJ2-7 gives the full variable domain: ETGVTQSPTHLIKTRGQQVTLRCSSQSGHNTVSWYQQALGQGPQFIFQYYREEENGRGNFPPRFSGLQFPNYSSELNVNALELDDSALYLCASSLLTGGGYEQYFGPGTRLTVT.

The chain couples TRBV5-1 to TRBJ2-3; D possibly corresponds to TRBD1 (5 bases). The V gene's germline CDR1 is SGHRS and CDR2 YFSETQ. The CDR3 spans 15 residues. V was trimmed by 3 bases and J by 1 base, leaving 12 bases between them. Here the CDR3 DNA reads TGCGCCAGCAGCTCGCTTGGGGCAGGCACAGATACGCAGTATTTT. This encodes CASSSLGAGTDTQYF.

The J gene is TRBJ1-4, the V gene TRBV2; possible D gene TRBD1, 6 bases. Germline V gene data show CDR1 as SNHLY and CDR2 as FYNNEI. With 7 bases removed from V and 8 bases from J, the gap between germline ends came to 20 bases. CDR3 length: 15 residues. CDR3 DNA: TGTGCCAGCATAAAAACAGGGAGGGGTGTCGAAAAACTGTTTTTT. It codes for CASIKTGRGVEKLFF.

J is TRBJ1-2 and V is TRBV7-2; TRBD1 is a possible D gene (5 bases). With 3 bases removed from V and 5 bases from J, the gap between germline ends came to 10 bases. From germline, CDR1 is SGHTA and CDR2 FQGNSA. The CDR3 has 13 residues. The CDR3 here is CASSFRGNYGYTF. The CDR3 bases are TGTGCCAGCAGCTTTCGGGGGAATTATGGCTACACCTTC.

This clone was seen once. One end of the junction fails to match germline, which may point to a read error. The chain is built from TRBV7-9 and TRBJ2-1, with 8 bases fitting TRBD1. The germline gives CDR1 SEHNR, CDR2 FQNEAQ (reference sequence). This CDR3 region has 15 residues. This CDR3 is CSSLGTGSSYNEQFF. The CDR3 bases are TGTTCCAGCTTAGGGACAGGTAGCTCCTACAATGAGCAGTTCTTC.

The chain carries TRBV5-1 and TRBJ2-7; D perhaps matches TRBD1 (6 bases). The germline V and J ends were trimmed by 4 bases and 7 bases, with 18 bases remaining between them. The CDR3 has 14 amino acids. Per germline, CDR1 SGHRS and CDR2 YFSETQ. CDR3 protein: CASSQGTAGTEQYF. For the CDR3, the DNA is TGCGCCAGCAGCCAGGGGACCGCAGGTACTGAGCAGTACTTC.

The V call is TRBV6-1, the J call TRBJ2-7; 8 bases are shared with TRBD2. The CDR3 runs to 14 residues. From germline, CDR1 is MNHNS and CDR2 SASEGT. The V segment lost 6 bases and the J segment 2 bases; nucleotides outside the gene matches: 6. The DNA for the CDR3 is TGTGCCAGCAGAATAGCGGGAACAACCTACGAGCAGTACTTC. It yields the protein CASRIAGTTYEQYF.

This chain joins TRBV6-5 and TRBJ2-7, with a weak D call TRBD1 (6 bases). Trimming took off 2 bases at V and 9 bases at J, with 11 bases between the two ends. Germline loops: CDR1 MNHEY, CDR2 SVGAGI. The CDR3 spans 12 residues. The CDR3 DNA follows: TGTGCCAGCAGTTACCCAGGGGCGGGGCAGTACTTC. This gives the protein CASSYPGAGQYF.

The chain is built from TRBV5-1 and TRBJ2-1; TRBD1 is a possible D gene (5 bases). V lost 0 bases and J 0 bases, leaving 16 bases between the germline ends. The CDR3 extends over 18 amino acids. CDR1 is SGHRS and CDR2 is YFSETQ in the germline V gene. CDR3 in DNA: TGCGCCAGCAGCTTGGGTACAGGCACACGGGTCTCCTACAATGAGCAGTTCTTC. It encodes CASSLGTGTRVSYNEQFF.